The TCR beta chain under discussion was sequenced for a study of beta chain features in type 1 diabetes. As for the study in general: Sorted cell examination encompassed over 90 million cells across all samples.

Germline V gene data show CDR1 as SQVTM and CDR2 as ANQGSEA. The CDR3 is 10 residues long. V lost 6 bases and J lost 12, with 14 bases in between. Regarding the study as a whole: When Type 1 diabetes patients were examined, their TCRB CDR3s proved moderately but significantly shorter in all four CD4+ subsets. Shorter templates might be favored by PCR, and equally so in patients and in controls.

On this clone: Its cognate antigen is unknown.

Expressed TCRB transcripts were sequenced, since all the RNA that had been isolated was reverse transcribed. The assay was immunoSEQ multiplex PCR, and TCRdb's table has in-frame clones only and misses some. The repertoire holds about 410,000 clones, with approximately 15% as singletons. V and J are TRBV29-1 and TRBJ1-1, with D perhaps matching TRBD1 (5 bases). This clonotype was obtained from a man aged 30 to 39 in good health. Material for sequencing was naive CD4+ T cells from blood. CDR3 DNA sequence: TGCAGCGTGGGGCTGAGAGATCCTTTCTTT. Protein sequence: CSVGLRDPFF.